Shown below are 22 T cell receptor beta chains from a single sample sequenced in a study of human thymus T cells. TCRdb's copy holds only in-frame clones and misses some; the assay was immunoSEQ multiplex PCR. Of tens of thousands of clones in the sample, just under 95% were seen once. The sequencing input was blood. The receptors originated from a girl in the first two years of life with a congenital heart defect but otherwise immunologically healthy.

The V gene is TRBV2, the J gene TRBJ1-5, with D maybe TRBD1 (5 bases). The CDR3 totals 13 residues. Deletions cut 4 bases from V and 6 bases from J, with 10 bases between. Germline lookup yields CDR1 SNHLY and CDR2 FYNNEI. The CDR3 sequence: CASSGQGAQPQHF. CDR3 in DNA: TGTGCCAGCAGTGGGCAGGGAGCTCAGCCCCAGCATTTT. The full variable domain, completed using reference TRBV2 and TRBJ1-5, is EPEVTQTPSHQVTQMGQEVILRCVPISNHLYFYWYRQILGQKVEFLVSFYNNEISEKSEIFDDQFSVERPDGSNFTLKIRSTKLEDSAMYFCASSGQGAQPQHFGDGTRLSIL.

The V and J genes are TRBV6-1 and TRBJ2-3; TRBD2 matches at 8 bases. Germline CDR1 reads MNHNS; CDR2 reads SASEGT. Unmatched junction bases numbered 1, after V lost 5 bases and J lost 0 bases. This CDR3 comprises 14 residues. The CDR3: CASSRGGSTDTQYF. The DNA for the CDR3 is TGTGCCAGCAGTCGGGGGGGGAGCACAGATACGCAGTATTTT.

The chain combines TRBV27 with TRBJ2-3; no reliable D call. Per germline, CDR1 MNHEY and CDR2 SMNVEV (reference sequence). V was pared by 4 bases and J by 5 bases, with 7 bases between. The CDR3 extends over 12 amino acids. The CDR3 DNA follows: TGTGCCAGCAGTTATAACTTAGATACGCAGTATTTT. It specifies CASSYNLDTQYF.

The J gene is TRBJ2-3, the V gene TRBV27; D gene uncertain. The ends were cut back, 6 bases at V and 0 bases at J, with 10 bases in the middle. CDR3 length: 14 amino acids. Looked up from germline, CDR1 is MNHEY and CDR2 is SMNVEV (reference sequence). Here the CDR3 reads CASSPGLSTDTQYF. The CDR3 nucleotides are TGTGCCAGCAGCCCAGGTCTGAGCACAGATACGCAGTATTTT.

The rearrangement joins TRBV28 to TRBJ2-3; D uncertain. V lost 5 bases to trimming and J lost 0 bases, with 12 bases between them. The CDR3 consists of 15 residues. From germline, CDR1 is MDHEN and CDR2 SYDVKM. The CDR3 bases are TGTGCCAGCAGTGAACAAAGAATTAGCACAGATACGCAGTATTTT. It is translated as CASSEQRISTDTQYF.

A single count supports this clone. The chain is built from TRBV5-1 and TRBJ2-1, with a tentative D call TRBD2 (5 bases). Germline assignment: CDR1 SGHRS and CDR2 YFSETQ. Trimming left V 0 bases short and J 7 bases short, with 14 bases between. This CDR3 contains 15 residues. This CDR3 reads CASSLGTPIGNEQFF. The CDR3 region has the DNA TGCGCCAGCAGCTTGGGGACTCCCATCGGGAATGAGCAGTTCTTC.

The chain joins TRBV25-1 to TRBJ2-2, with TRBD1 as a possible D gene (5 bases). The CDR3 has 15 residues. Germline V CDR1 and CDR2: MGHDK, SYGVNS. Trimming took 2 bases from V and 7 from J, leaving 14 bases between them. The CDR3 region is CASSELGQGHGELFF. CDR3 DNA sequence: TGTGCCAGCAGTGAACTTGGGCAGGGTCACGGGGAGCTGTTTTTT.

The gene calls are TRBV6-1 and TRBJ2-3; D is perhaps TRBD2 (5 bases). Germline V lookup: CDR1 MNHNS, CDR2 SASEGT. V shed 5 bases and J shed 2 bases, with 14 bases lying between them. The CDR3 is 15 amino acids. CDR3 loop: CASSQDFAFTDTQYF. CDR3 DNA: TGTGCCAGCAGTCAGGACTTTGCCTTCACAGATACGCAGTATTTT.

The chain combines TRBV7-2 with TRBJ2-7; 12 bases agree with TRBD2. Germline lookup yields CDR1 SGHTA and CDR2 FQGNSA. Losses at the gene ends were 6 bases for V and 4 bases for J; bases not matched to a gene: 7. The CDR3 loop spans 15 amino acids. Here the CDR3 reads CASSFLLAGGYEQYF. CDR3 sequence (DNA): TGTGCCAGCAGTTTTCTTCTAGCGGGAGGGTACGAGCAGTACTTC.

V is TRBV28 and J is TRBJ2-7; the D is unclear. Trimming removed 7 bases at V and 1 base at J, with 5 bases between. CDR1 MDHEN and CDR2 SYDVKM come from the germline V gene. This CDR3 comprises 11 residues. CDR3 in amino acids: CASKFSYEQYF. The CDR3 DNA follows: TGTGCCAGCAAGTTTTCCTACGAGCAGTACTTC.

This chain joins TRBV14 and TRBJ2-3; D is undetermined. The length of the CDR3 is 14 residues. From germline, CDR1 is SGHDN and CDR2 FVKESK. V was clipped by 3 bases and J by 3 bases, with 10 bases between them. CDR3 sequence: CASSQDPRTDTQYF. CDR3 DNA: TGTGCCAGCAGCCAGGACCCAAGAACAGATACGCAGTATTTT. Using reference TRBV14 and TRBJ2-3 for the parts outside the CDR3, the full variable domain is EAGVTQFPSHSVIEKGQTVTLRCDPISGHDNLYWYRRVMGKEIKFLLHFVKESKQDESGMPNNRFLAERTGGTYSTLKVQPAELEDSGVYFCASSQDPRTDTQYFGPGTRLTVL.

The chain uses TRBV4-3 and TRBJ2-6, with D possibly being TRBD1 (6 bases). The CDR3 spans 16 residues. Germline lookup yields CDR1 LGHNA and CDR2 YSLEER. V was clipped by 0 bases and J by 0 bases, with 6 bases between them. CDR3 DNA sequence: TGCGCCAGCAGCCAAGAACAGGGCTCTGGGGCCAACGTCCTGACTTTC. It is translated as CASSQEQGSGANVLTF.

This chain links TRBV20-1 with TRBJ1-2; TRBD1 agrees at 8 bases. CDR3 length: 11 amino acids. The V and J ends lost 6 bases and 7 bases, in that order; junction bases with no gene match: 4. Germline assignment: CDR1 DFQATT and CDR2 SNEGSKA (reference sequence). The CDR3 loop is CSAGTGSGYTF. The CDR3 DNA is TGCAGTGCCGGGACAGGATCTGGCTACACCTTC.

The chain links TRBV4-2 to TRBJ1-3; no definite D call. This CDR3 spans 15 amino acids. Germline values: CDR1 LGHNA, CDR2 YNFKEQ. V dropped 0 bases and J dropped 2 bases, with 8 bases sitting between them. CDR3 region: CASSQEWGAGNTIYF. The CDR3 nucleotides are TGTGCCAGCAGCCAAGAATGGGGAGCTGGAAACACCATATATTTT.

The chain recombines TRBV28 with TRBJ1-1; tentatively, D is TRBD1 (6 bases). Germline CDR1 reads MDHEN; CDR2 reads SYDVKM. V was trimmed by 6 bases and J by 1 base, leaving 21 bases between them. This CDR3 has 17 residues. In DNA form, the CDR3 reads TGTGCCAGCAGAACCTCAAAGCATCAGGGACAGAACACTGAAGCTTTCTTT. This encodes CASRTSKHQGQNTEAFF.

The chain couples TRBV27 to TRBJ1-5; D uncertain. Per germline, CDR1 MNHEY and CDR2 SMNVEV (reference sequence). This CDR3 has 13 amino acids. With 10 bases removed from V and 6 bases from J, the gap between germline ends came to 16 bases. Here the CDR3 reads CATGLSGGQPQHF. CDR3 nucleotide sequence: TGTGCCACCGGACTCAGTGGAGGTCAGCCCCAGCATTTT.

The chain is built from TRBV6-9 and TRBJ2-4, with TRBD2 matching over 14 bases. Trimming took 4 bases from V and 1 from J; bases not matched to a gene: 9. Germline CDR1 and CDR2: MNHGY and SVAAGI. The CDR3 sequence is 19 residues long. Written as DNA, the CDR3 is TGTGCCAGCAGTTTCCGGGGACTAGCGGGAGAGTACGCCAAAAACATTCAGTACTTC. Translation: CASSFRGLAGEYAKNIQYF.

The rearrangement links TRBV4-2 to TRBJ2-7; D call uncertain. The V end lost 0 bases, the J end lost 2 bases, and 8 bases lay between the germline ends. The CDR3 contains 14 residues. The germline V gene has CDR1 LGHNA and CDR2 YNFKEQ. In DNA, the CDR3 is TGTGCCAGCAGCCAAGATTCCCTTGCCTACGAGCAGTACTTC. Protein: CASSQDSLAYEQYF.

The chain couples TRBV27 to TRBJ2-2; possibly TRBD1 or TRBD2 for D (5 bases each). CDR1 is MNHEY, CDR2 SMNVEV, per germline (reference sequence). The ends were cut back, 6 bases at V and 5 bases at J, with 16 bases in the middle. This CDR3 contains 15 residues. The chain's CDR3 is CASSLEGWGTGELFF. CDR3 bases: TGTGCCAGCAGCCTCGAGGGGTGGGGGACCGGGGAGCTGTTTTTT.

This chain connects TRBV20-1 to TRBJ2-7; perhaps TRBD1 as D (5 bases). Germline V lookup: CDR1 DFQATT, CDR2 SNEGSKA (reference sequence). CDR3 length: 11 residues. CDR3 region: CRVGLDYEQYF. DNA of the CDR3: TGCAGGGTGGGGCTGGACTACGAGCAGTACTTC.

This clone appeared once. CDR3 sequence: CASTWTGASQEQYF. The CDR3 DNA follows: TGTGCCAGCACCTGGACTGGGGCATCCCAAGAGCAGTACTTC. The rearrangement joins TRBV6-5 to TRBJ2-7; D could derive from TRBD1 or TRBD2 (5 bases each). The germline CDR1 and CDR2 sequences are MNHEY and SVGAGI. V lost 7 bases, J lost 7 bases, and 20 bases lay in between. The CDR3 has 14 amino acids.

This clone was seen more than once but under ten times. The chain has TRBV11-3 and TRBJ1-1, with a weak D call TRBD1 (6 bases). V dropped 5 bases and J dropped 2 bases, with 9 bases sitting between them. The CDR3 length is 13 residues. CDR1 and CDR2 from the germline V gene are SGHNT and YENEEA. CDR3 residues: CASSEGQNTEAFF. DNA for the CDR3: TGTGCCAGCAGCGAGGGACAAAACACTGAAGCTTTCTTT.